The 20 T cell receptor beta chains below all came from one sample that was sequenced in a study of blood T cell repertoires in COVID-19. Here immunoSEQ multiplex PCR was the method, and the copy in TCRdb shows in-frame clones only, minus some. The sample yields around 260,000 clones, roughly nine tenths seen once. Sequencing input: peripheral blood. Every receptor here comes from a man in his late teens or twenties with active or convalescent COVID-19.

The chain links TRBV10-3 to TRBJ2-1; 9 bases map to TRBD2. With V trimmed by 8 bases and J by 5 bases, 13 bases remained unmatched. CDR1 and CDR2 from the germline V gene are ENHRY and SYGVKD. CDR3 length: 16 residues. CDR3 protein: CAISPHSAGGNNEQFF. The CDR3 DNA reads as TGTGCCATCTCCCCCCATAGCGCGGGGGGGAACAATGAGCAGTTCTTC.

The rearrangement uses TRBV5-1 and TRBJ2-3; D call uncertain. Germline CDR1 is SGHRS and CDR2 is YFSETQ. The CDR3 length is 13 residues. V shed 9 bases and J shed 5 bases, with 16 bases lying between them. The CDR3 nucleotides are TGCGCCACACGGGTAGGAGCTGAAGATACGCAGTATTTT. It codes for CATRVGAEDTQYF.

The chain has TRBV7-6 and TRBJ2-1, with a possible D match to TRBD1 (6 bases). The V gene's germline CDR1 is SGHVS and CDR2 FNYEAQ. V gave up 1 base and J gave up 8 bases, with 15 bases separating them. The CDR3 consists of 15 residues. The CDR3 here is CASSLGQGGSYEQFF. CDR3 nucleotide sequence: TGTGCCAGCAGCTTAGGCCAAGGGGGTAGTTATGAGCAGTTCTTC.

This chain joins TRBV6-6 and TRBJ2-1, with TRBD1 as a possible D gene (6 bases). The V gene's germline CDR1 is MNHNY and CDR2 SVGAGI (reference sequence). Trimming took off 6 bases at V and 7 bases at J, with 16 bases between the two ends. The CDR3 totals 14 residues. The CDR3 nucleotides read TGTGCCAGCAGCACCCCAGGGGAAAGGAATGAGCAGTTCTTC. Protein product: CASSTPGERNEQFF.

The chain carries TRBV2 and TRBJ2-7; 10 bases are a match to TRBD1. J was trimmed by 6 bases and V by 4 bases; bases with no gene match: 0. CDR1 is SNHLY, CDR2 FYNNEI, per germline. The CDR3 consists of 12 residues. For the CDR3, the DNA is TGTGCCAGCAGTGGGACAGGGGGCGAGCAGTACTTC. Encoded protein: CASSGTGGEQYF.

Here the CDR3 reads CATSGKPGLAKQGEQFF. As DNA, the CDR3 is TGTGCCACCAGTGGTAAACCGGGACTAGCCAAACAGGGTGAGCAGTTCTTC. The genes are TRBV24-1 and TRBJ2-1; 9 bases fit TRBD2. Per germline, CDR1 KGHDR and CDR2 SFDVKD. J was trimmed by 9 bases and V by 5 bases; bases with no gene match: 16. This CDR3 has 17 amino acids.

The V call is TRBV5-6, the J call TRBJ1-5; the match to TRBD1 covers 7 bases. This CDR3 contains 13 residues. Per the germline V gene, CDR1 is SGHDT and CDR2 is YYEEEE. After removal of 3 bases from V and 6 bases from J, the junction contained 3 bases not matched to a gene. CDR3 sequence (DNA): TGTGCCAGCAGCTCGACAGGGAGTCAGCCCCAGCATTTT. It codes for CASSSTGSQPQHF.

J is TRBJ1-4 and V is TRBV5-1, with D perhaps matching TRBD1 (5 bases). The germline V gene has CDR1 SGHRS and CDR2 YFSETQ. The CDR3 is 17 residues long. Trimming stripped 1 base from V and 7 bases from J, with 20 bases between. As DNA, the CDR3 is TGCGCCAGCAGCTTGAATGACCGACAGTCCGGGGGTGAAAAACTGTTTTTT. Residues: CASSLNDRQSGGEKLFF.

This chain connects TRBV11-3 to TRBJ2-5; tentatively, D is TRBD2 (7 bases). Trimming took 5 bases from V and 3 from J, leaving 13 bases between them. CDR1 is SGHNT and CDR2 is YENEEA in the germline V gene. The CDR3 loop spans 14 amino acids. The CDR3 DNA follows: TGTGCCAGCAGCGCCTCGGGGGGCGAAGAGACCCAGTACTTC. It translates to CASSASGGEETQYF.

This clone showed up just a few times. The chain is built from TRBV2 and TRBJ2-7, with 8 bases lining up with TRBD1. Germline loops: CDR1 SNHLY, CDR2 FYNNEI. The junction had 7 bases not matched to a gene; V was cut back by 4 bases and J by 5 bases. The CDR3 runs to 14 residues. The CDR3 DNA sequence: TGTGCCAGCAGTGCACAGGGGGGTGGGAACGAGCAGTACTTC. Amino acids: CASSAQGGGNEQYF.

The rearrangement joins TRBV9 to TRBJ1-4; D remains unclear. The CDR3 consists of 16 residues. The germline V gene encodes CDR1 SGDLS and CDR2 YYNGEE. Trimming pared 0 bases from V and 0 bases from J, leaving 9 bases between. The DNA for the CDR3 is TGTGCCAGCAGCGTAGGAAACGGGGCAACTAATGAAAAACTGTTTTTT. Its translation is CASSVGNGATNEKLFF.

This clone was detected once. CDR3 sequence reads: CATSDRGYEQYF. Written as DNA, the CDR3 is TGTGCCACGAGCGACAGGGGTTACGAGCAGTACTTC. The V and J genes are TRBV15 and TRBJ2-7; 8 bases are shared with TRBD1. CDR3 length: 12 residues. Germline V gene lookup returns CDR1 LNHNV and CDR2 YYDKDF (reference sequence). J was trimmed by 4 bases and V by 9 bases; bases with no gene match: 5.

V is TRBV11-3 and J is TRBJ2-1, with 7 bases that match TRBD2. The ends lost 4 bases at V and 10 bases at J; junction bases unmatched: 16. The germline V gene has CDR1 SGHNT and CDR2 YENEEA. The CDR3 is 16 amino acids. CDR3 in amino acids: CASSSGGSGPVTEQFF. The DNA of the CDR3 is TGTGCCAGCAGCTCGGGTGGTAGCGGGCCCGTCACCGAGCAGTTCTTC.

The chain recombines TRBV5-6 with TRBJ2-4; D is undetermined. V lost 3 bases and J lost 1, with 20 bases in between. This CDR3 contains 18 residues. The V gene's germline CDR1 is SGHDT and CDR2 YYEEEE. In nucleotides, the CDR3 is TGTGCCAGCAGCTCCCGGAGATTCGGTCCAGTGGCCAAAAACATTCAGTACTTC. Protein: CASSSRRFGPVAKNIQYF.

The chain couples TRBV5-6 to TRBJ2-7; a weak D match, TRBD1 (6 bases). The CDR3 consists of 13 residues. Germline loops: CDR1 SGHDT, CDR2 YYEEEE. Trimming shortened V by 6 bases and J by 2 bases, and 12 bases separated the two germline ends. The CDR3 region has the DNA TGTGCCAGCAACCGCCCAGGGGCCTACGAGCAGTACTTC. Translation gives CASNRPGAYEQYF.

The chain joins TRBV11-3 to TRBJ1-1; no clear D. Trimming took 0 bases from V and 6 from J, leaving 14 bases between them. The CDR3 is 15 residues long. Germline CDR1 and CDR2: SGHNT and YENEEA. CDR3 protein: CASSLEDRPRAEAFF. For the CDR3, the DNA is TGTGCCAGCAGCTTAGAGGACCGCCCGAGGGCTGAAGCTTTCTTT.

This chain uses TRBV2 with TRBJ2-3; 9 bases fit TRBD2. The germline gives CDR1 SNHLY, CDR2 FYNNEI. V lost 3 bases, J lost 12 bases, and 4 bases stayed unmatched. This CDR3 is 12 amino acids long. CDR3 sequence: CASSEGGGAQYF. CDR3 nucleotide sequence: TGTGCCAGCAGTGAGGGCGGGGGGGCACAGTATTTT.

The chain is built from TRBV7-2 and TRBJ2-3; D perhaps matches TRBD2 (5 bases). This CDR3 comprises 14 residues. Germline CDR1 SGHTA, CDR2 FQGNSA. V was trimmed by 1 base and J by 6 bases, leaving 11 bases between them. The CDR3 is CASSLDGVRDTQYF. The CDR3 DNA follows: TGTGCCAGCAGCTTAGACGGGGTTAGGGATACGCAGTATTTT.

The chain combines TRBV29-1 with TRBJ1-2; no reliable D call. V was clipped by 7 bases and J by 3 bases, with 12 bases between them. Germline values: CDR1 SQVTM, CDR2 ANQGSEA. The CDR3 has 12 amino acids. DNA of the CDR3: TGCAGCGCTTTGGTAGGAGACTATGGCTACACCTTC. This codes for CSALVGDYGYTF.

The chain recombines TRBV19 with TRBJ2-1; possible D gene TRBD2, 6 bases. V was cut by 8 bases and J by 7 bases, with 15 bases left in between. This CDR3 has 13 amino acids. CDR1 and CDR2 from the germline V gene are LNHDA and SQIVND (reference sequence). CDR3 nucleotides: TGTGCCAGTCAGGAGGGGTGGGAAAATGAGCAGTTCTTC. Translation: CASQEGWENEQFF.